Below, one T cell receptor (beta chain) is given with its context. Its antigen is still unknown. This record comes from a study of cytomegalovirus exposure and HLA in healthy donors. Study results and limitations: In all likelihood, a cluster of highly shared sequence variants was a sequencing artifact.

The length of the CDR3 is 13 residues. In germline, CDR1 is SGHAT, CDR2 FQNNGV. The junction had 2 bases not matched to a gene; V was cut back by 0 bases and J by 7 bases. 60 Vbeta and 13 Jbeta primers were used in PCR. Method: immunoSEQ multiplex PCR; TCRdb's copy keeps in-frame clones and lacks some. The table shows 130,000 or so clones, with 75% to 90% occurring only once. The rearrangement uses TRBV11-2 and TRBJ1-2, with 7 bases lining up with TRBD1. This receptor was obtained from a woman between 50 and 59 years old in good health and CMV-seropositive. Sequenced material: PBMCs. The CDR3 coding sequence is TGTGCCAGCAGCTTAGAACAGGGGTTTGGCTACACCTTC. Amino acids: CASSLEQGFGYTF.